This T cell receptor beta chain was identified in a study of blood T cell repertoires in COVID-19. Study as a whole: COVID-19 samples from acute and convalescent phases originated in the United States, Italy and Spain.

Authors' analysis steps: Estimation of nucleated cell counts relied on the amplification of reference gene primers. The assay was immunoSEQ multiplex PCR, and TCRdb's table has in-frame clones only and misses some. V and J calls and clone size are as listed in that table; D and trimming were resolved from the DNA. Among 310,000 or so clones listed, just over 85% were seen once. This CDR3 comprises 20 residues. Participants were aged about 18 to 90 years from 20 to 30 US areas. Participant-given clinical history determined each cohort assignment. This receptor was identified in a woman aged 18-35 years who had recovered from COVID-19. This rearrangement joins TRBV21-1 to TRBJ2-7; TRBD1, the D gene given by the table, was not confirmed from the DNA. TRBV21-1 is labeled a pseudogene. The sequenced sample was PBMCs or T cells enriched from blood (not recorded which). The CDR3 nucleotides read TGTGCCAGCAGCAAAGGGGAAAAAACCCGACGGACACTGGGAAACTACGAGCAGTACTTC. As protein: CASSKGEKTRRTLGNYEQYF.